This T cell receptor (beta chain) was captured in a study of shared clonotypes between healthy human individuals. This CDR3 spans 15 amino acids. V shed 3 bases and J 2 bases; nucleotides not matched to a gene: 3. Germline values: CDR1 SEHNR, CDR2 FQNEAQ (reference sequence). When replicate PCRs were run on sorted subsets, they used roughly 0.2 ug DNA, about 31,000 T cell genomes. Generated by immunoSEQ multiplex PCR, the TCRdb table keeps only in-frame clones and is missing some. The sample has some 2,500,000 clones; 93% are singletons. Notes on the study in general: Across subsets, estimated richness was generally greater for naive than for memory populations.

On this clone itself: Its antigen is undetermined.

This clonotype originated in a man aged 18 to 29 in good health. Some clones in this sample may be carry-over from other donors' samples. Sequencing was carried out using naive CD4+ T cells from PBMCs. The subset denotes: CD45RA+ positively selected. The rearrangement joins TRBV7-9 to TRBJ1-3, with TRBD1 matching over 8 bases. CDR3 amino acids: CASSLDRVPGNTIYF. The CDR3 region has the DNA TGTGCCAGCAGCTTGGACAGGGTCCCTGGAAACACCATATATTTT.